The 32 T cell receptor beta chains below all came from one sample that was sequenced in a study of cytomegalovirus exposure and HLA in healthy donors. 13 Jbeta primers and 60 Vbeta primers were used for the PCR. Only in-frame clones appear in the TCRdb table, and some are missing; sequencing was by immunoSEQ multiplex PCR. The data show approximately 240,000 clones, over 70% seen once. The sequenced sample consisted of PBMCs. Receptors originate from a woman aged 60-70 years in good health and CMV-seropositive.

To note about this clone: Different DNA sequences within this sample yield the same CDR3. The chain has TRBV5-1 and TRBJ2-1; D gene unclear. CDR3 length: 15 amino acids. Germline V gene lookup returns CDR1 SGHRS and CDR2 YFSETQ. Deletions cut 0 bases from V and 0 bases from J, with 7 bases between. The CDR3 region is CASSLDSSSYNEQFF. In DNA form, the CDR3 reads TGCGCCAGCAGCTTGGACAGCAGCTCCTACAATGAGCAGTTCTTC.

The V and J genes are TRBV2 and TRBJ2-1; 8 bases are a match to TRBD2. V lost 6 bases to trimming and J lost 10 bases; unmatched junction nucleotides: 8. Germline V gene data show CDR1 as SNHLY and CDR2 as FYNNEI. CDR3 length: 13 amino acids. CDR3 sequence: CASRREVHHEQFF. CDR3 DNA sequence: TGTGCCAGCAGGCGGGAGGTCCACCACGAGCAGTTCTTC.

This clone was counted between two and nine times. The chain employs TRBV12-5 and TRBJ1-2; possible D gene TRBD1, 6 bases. The CDR3 runs 14 residues. V lost 3 bases to trimming and J lost 4 bases, with 12 bases between them. Germline CDR1 reads LGHNT; CDR2 reads FRNRAP. CDR3 sequence: CASGLESGVYGYTF. The CDR3 DNA follows: TGTGCTAGTGGTTTAGAGTCAGGGGTCTATGGCTACACCTTC. The whole variable domain, remainder taken from reference TRBV12-5 and TRBJ1-2, is DARVTQTPRHKVTEMGQEVTMRCQPILGHNTVFWYRQTMMQGLELLAYFRNRAPLDDSGMPKDRFSAEMPDATLATLKIQPSEPRDSAVYFCASGLESGVYGYTFGSGTRLTVV.

The chain links TRBV18 to TRBJ1-5; 7 bases fit TRBD1. CDR1 and CDR2 from the germline V gene are KGHSH and LQKENI. Germline trimming cut 4 bases from V and 3 bases from J; bases unmatched to any gene: 3. This CDR3 comprises 14 residues. The CDR3 DNA follows: TGTGCCAGCTCACTCGGGACAGACAATCAGCCCCAGCATTTT. It translates to CASSLGTDNQPQHF.

The chain has TRBV9 and TRBJ1-2; D is undetermined. Germline CDR1 SGDLS, CDR2 YYNGEE. The CDR3 sequence is 15 residues long. With 4 bases removed from V and 3 bases from J, the gap between germline ends came to 16 bases. The CDR3 spells CASSLLLRSHYGYTF. CDR3 nucleotide sequence: TGTGCCAGCAGCCTCCTGCTGCGTTCTCACTATGGCTACACCTTC.

The V and J genes are TRBV18 and TRBJ1-4; the match to TRBD1 covers 8 bases. V lost 3 bases to trimming and J lost 6 bases; unmatched junction nucleotides: 3. This CDR3 is built from 14 residues. CDR1 is KGHSH, CDR2 LQKENI, per germline. The CDR3 bases are TGTGCCAGCTCACCCGACAGGGGAGATGAAAAACTGTTTTTT. This gives the protein CASSPDRGDEKLFF.

The rearrangement uses TRBV5-4 and TRBJ1-1, with D unclear. Germline V gene lookup returns CDR1 SGHNT and CDR2 YYREEE (reference sequence). V lost 0 bases and J 6 bases, leaving 9 bases between the germline ends. CDR3 length: 13 residues. The CDR3 loop is CASSLDRVSEAFF. Written as DNA, the CDR3 is TGTGCCAGCAGCTTGGACAGAGTCTCTGAAGCTTTCTTT.

V is TRBV5-1 and J is TRBJ1-5; no clear D. Germline V lookup: CDR1 SGHRS, CDR2 YFSETQ. The CDR3 spans 15 residues. V lost 0 bases to trimming and J lost 2 bases, with 9 bases between them. The CDR3 nucleotides are TGCGCCAGCAGCTTGGCCCCGGGTGGCAATCAGCCCCAGCATTTT. This encodes CASSLAPGGNQPQHF.

The chain joins TRBV28 to TRBJ2-3; 8 nucleotides match TRBD2. The V gene end was trimmed by 6 bases and the J gene end by 4 bases; junction bases not matched to a gene: 9. The CDR3 is made up of 15 amino acids. Per the germline V gene, CDR1 is MDHEN and CDR2 is SYDVKM. This CDR3 is CASSLAAGDSDTQYF. As DNA, the CDR3 is TGTGCCAGCAGCCTCGCAGCGGGAGACTCAGATACGCAGTATTTT. The full variable domain, rest sourced from reference TRBV28 and TRBJ2-3, is DVKVTQSSRYLVKRTGEKVFLECVQDMDHENMFWYRQDPGLGLRLIYFSYDVKMKEKGDIPEGYSVSREKKERFSLILESASTNQTSMYLCASSLAAGDSDTQYFGPGTRLTVL.

The J gene is TRBJ2-5, the V gene TRBV25-1; 8 nucleotides align to TRBD2. The J call could be wrong; TRBJ2-7 is a better fit for the DNA end. The CDR3 covers 15 residues. CDR1 and CDR2 (germline): MGHDK, SYGVNS. CDR3 nucleotides: TGTGCCAGCAGTGACCCGGGACTAGTCTCCTACGAGCAGTACTTC. Protein product: CASSDPGLVSYEQYF.

The chain uses TRBV4-1 and TRBJ2-1, with 7 bases lining up with TRBD1. Looked up from germline, CDR1 is MGHRA and CDR2 is YSYEKL. The V gene end was trimmed by 2 bases and the J gene end by 8 bases; junction bases not matched to a gene: 15. The CDR3 length is 17 residues. The CDR3 DNA reads as TGCGCCAGCAGCCAATATCCCGGGACAGTTGCCCCAGATGAGCAGTTCTTC. It is translated as CASSQYPGTVAPDEQFF.

The chain has TRBV4-1 and TRBJ2-2; D ambiguous. Germline V CDR1 and CDR2: MGHRA, YSYEKL. The germline V and J ends were trimmed by 0 bases and 0 bases, with 11 bases remaining between them. The CDR3 totals 17 residues. This CDR3 is CASSQDDNPANTGELFF. CDR3 sequence (DNA): TGCGCCAGCAGCCAAGATGACAACCCCGCGAACACCGGGGAGCTGTTTTTT.

DNA of the CDR3: TGTGCCAGCAGAAGGTCCGGGACAGGAACTGAAGCTTTCTTT. It yields the protein CASRRSGTGTEAFF. The chain couples TRBV27 to TRBJ1-1; 8 bases are a match to TRBD1. The CDR3 sequence is 14 residues long. Unmatched junction bases numbered 8, after V lost 6 bases and J lost 5 bases. CDR1 MNHEY and CDR2 SMNVEV come from the germline V gene (reference sequence).

This clone was observed a few times. The J gene is TRBJ1-1, the V gene TRBV9; TRBD1 aligns across 7 bases. The CDR3 consists of 15 residues. Germline V gene sequence: CDR1 SGDLS, CDR2 YYNGEE. The trim removed 3 bases at V and 1 base at J, leaving 6 bases unmatched. The CDR3 here is CASSAGQARNTEAFF. The DNA of the CDR3 is TGTGCCAGCAGCGCCGGACAGGCGCGGAACACTGAAGCTTTCTTT. Full variable domain (remainder filled in from reference TRBV9 and TRBJ1-1): DSGVTQTPKHLITATGQRVTLRCSPRSGDLSVYWYQQSLDQGLQFLIQYYNGEERAKGNILERFSAQQFPDLHSELNLSSLELGDSALYFCASSAGQARNTEAFFGQGTRLTVV.

V usage is TRBV5-1 and J usage is TRBJ2-1; 11 nucleotides line up with TRBD2. Germline loops: CDR1 SGHRS, CDR2 YFSETQ. The CDR3 spans 16 residues. Germline trimming cut 4 bases from V and 2 bases from J; bases unmatched to any gene: 5. For the CDR3, the DNA is TGCGCCAGCAGCAATAGCGGGAGGGTAACCTACAATGAGCAGTTCTTC. It translates to CASSNSGRVTYNEQFF.

The chain recombines TRBV20-1 with TRBJ1-2; 7 bases are a match to TRBD1. After removal of 3 bases from V and 8 bases from J, the junction contained 3 bases not matched to a gene. The length of the CDR3 is 11 residues. Germline V gives CDR1 DFQATT, CDR2 SNEGSKA (reference sequence). The CDR3 spells CSASKGAGYTF. CDR3 DNA sequence: TGCAGTGCTAGTAAGGGGGCCGGCTACACCTTC.

This clone came up a few times. The chain carries TRBV6-4 and TRBJ1-2, with 7 bases aligning to TRBD1. Germline loops: CDR1 MRHNA, CDR2 SNTAGT. This CDR3 has 14 amino acids. V shed 3 bases, J shed 7 bases, and the junction held 8 bases outside the gene matches. The CDR3 coding sequence is TGTGCCAGCAGTGAGGATGAGGGGGCTGGTGGCTACACCTTC. Encoded protein: CASSEDEGAGGYTF.

This clone was seen a few times. The chain employs TRBV7-7 and TRBJ2-3; 8 bases match TRBD2. V lost 4 bases and J lost 0; bases outside the gene matches: 6. This CDR3 is built from 16 residues. Germline V gene data show CDR1 as SSHAT and CDR2 as FNYEAQ (reference sequence). CDR3 region: CASSSKLAASTDTQYF. In DNA, the CDR3 is TGTGCCAGCAGCTCCAAACTAGCGGCTAGCACAGATACGCAGTATTTT.

This rearrangement joins TRBV4-1 to TRBJ1-1, with a weak D call TRBD1 (5 bases). The germline V gene has CDR1 MGHRA and CDR2 YSYEKL. V was trimmed by 1 base and J by 3 bases, leaving 18 bases between them. The CDR3 totals 17 residues. CDR3 nucleotides: TGCGCCAGCAGCCAAGGAGTAAGGGGCCCTAGACACACTGAAGCTTTCTTT. It specifies CASSQGVRGPRHTEAFF.

The gene calls are TRBV9 and TRBJ1-2; 10 bases map to TRBD1. Germline V CDR1 and CDR2: SGDLS, YYNGEE. This CDR3 contains 13 residues. The junction had 3 bases not matched to a gene; V was cut back by 0 bases and J by 10 bases. The CDR3 region is CASSVAGTGAYTF. The CDR3 DNA follows: TGTGCCAGCAGCGTAGCAGGGACAGGGGCCTACACCTTC.

V gene TRBV2 combines with J gene TRBJ2-1; no clear D gene. CDR1 is SNHLY, CDR2 FYNNEI, per germline. V lost 7 bases to trimming and J lost 5 bases, with 6 bases between them. The CDR3 length is 11 residues. CDR3 sequence reads: CASMRNNEQFF. The CDR3 DNA reads as TGTGCCAGCATGCGTAACAATGAGCAGTTCTTC.

This clone occurred a few times. The rearrangement joins TRBV5-1 to TRBJ2-3; 8 positions match TRBD2. Trimming removed 1 base from V and 4 bases from J; junction bases left unmatched: 2. This CDR3 has 14 amino acids. The germline CDR1 and CDR2 sequences are SGHRS and YFSETQ. CDR3 sequence: CASSLFGGADTQYF. The DNA of the CDR3 is TGCGCCAGCAGCTTGTTCGGGGGGGCAGATACGCAGTATTTT.

The rearrangement joins TRBV14 to TRBJ2-7; D is possibly TRBD2 (5 bases). The CDR3 extends over 16 amino acids. Trimming shortened V by 0 bases and J by 2 bases, and 14 bases separated the two germline ends. CDR1 is SGHDN, CDR2 FVKESK, per germline. This chain's CDR3 is CASSQDGILITYEQYF. For the CDR3, the DNA is TGTGCCAGCAGCCAAGACGGGATATTAATTACCTACGAGCAGTACTTC.

V gene TRBV30 combines with J gene TRBJ1-1; TRBD1 matches 7 bases. V was pared by 0 bases and J by 7 bases, with 8 bases of the junction left unmatched. This CDR3 is built from 14 residues. Germline-derived CDR1 and CDR2 are GTSNPN and SVGIG (reference sequence). CDR3 loop: CAWSVGQVRGEAFF. Here the CDR3 DNA reads TGTGCCTGGAGTGTAGGACAGGTACGAGGTGAAGCTTTCTTT.

The V and J genes are TRBV11-3 and TRBJ2-7; the D is unclear. Germline V gene sequence: CDR1 SGHNT, CDR2 YENEEA. V dropped 1 base and J dropped 0 bases, with 10 bases sitting between them. This CDR3 comprises 15 residues. The CDR3 region has the DNA TGTGCCAGCAGCTTAGCAGATGGGCGCTCCTACGAGCAGTACTTC. The encoded protein is CASSLADGRSYEQYF.

The CDR3 spells CASSPGGGQGNGNGYTF. In nucleotides, the CDR3 is TGTGCCAGCAGCCCTGGCGGGGGACAGGGGAATGGAAATGGCTACACCTTC. The chain links TRBV5-4 to TRBJ1-2; TRBD1 matches at 10 bases. CDR3 length equals 17 residues. Germline values: CDR1 SGHNT, CDR2 YYREEE (reference sequence). V trimming: 4 bases; J trimming: 6 bases; junction bases outside the gene matches: 15. Full variable domain (outside the CDR3, taken from reference TRBV5-4 and TRBJ1-2): ETGVTQSPTHLIKTRGQQVTLRCSSQSGHNTVSWYQQALGQGPQFIFQYYREEENGRGNFPPRFSGLQFPNYSSELNVNALELDDSALYLCASSPGGGQGNGNGYTFGSGTRLTVV.

A remark on this clone: The same CDR3 is also encoded by other DNA sequences in this sample. The chain uses TRBV20-1 and TRBJ1-2, with 8 bases aligning to TRBD1. The junction had 2 bases not matched to a gene; V was cut back by 3 bases and J by 8 bases. The CDR3 has 11 residues. CDR1 and CDR2 from the germline V gene are DFQATT and SNEGSKA (reference sequence). The CDR3 reads CSARTGDGYTF. In nucleotides, the CDR3 is TGCAGTGCTAGGACAGGGGACGGCTACACCTTC.

The V call is TRBV18, the J call TRBJ2-6; D is perhaps TRBD1 (6 bases). V was pared by 10 bases and J by 0 bases, with 16 bases between. Germline V gene lookup returns CDR1 KGHSH and CDR2 LQKENI. This CDR3 is 16 amino acids long. The CDR3: CATPRGQRSGANVLTF. Written as DNA, the CDR3 is TGTGCCACCCCCCGGGGACAACGCTCTGGGGCCAACGTCCTGACTTTC.

The chain combines TRBV19 with TRBJ1-5, with 8 bases identical to TRBD1. Germline V gives CDR1 LNHDA, CDR2 SQIVND (reference sequence). The CDR3 spans 17 residues. J was trimmed by 3 bases and V by 4 bases; bases with no gene match: 11. CDR3 bases: TGTGCCAGTAGTAATCTCCCCCAGGGGGCATACAATCAGCCCCAGCATTTT. This translates into CASSNLPQGAYNQPQHF.

The chain carries TRBV18 and TRBJ2-6; tentative D call: TRBD1 (6 bases). The CDR3 loop spans 16 amino acids. Germline V lookup: CDR1 KGHSH, CDR2 LQKENI. Trimming removed 8 bases at V and 3 bases at J, with 17 bases between. The CDR3 loop reads CASHPDSSFGANVLTF. DNA for the CDR3: TGTGCCAGCCATCCGGACAGCTCTTTTGGGGCCAACGTCCTGACTTTC.

V and J are TRBV29-1 and TRBJ2-1; TRBD2 matches 13 bases. Germline loops: CDR1 SQVTM, CDR2 ANQGSEA. The CDR3 contains 14 residues. The trim removed 6 bases at V and 2 bases at J, leaving 1 base unmatched. CDR3 sequence reads: CSVGTSGAYNEQFF. CDR3 DNA sequence: TGCAGCGTGGGGACTAGCGGGGCCTACAATGAGCAGTTCTTC.

This chain connects TRBV7-9 to TRBJ2-7, with 7 bases identical to TRBD2. This CDR3 spans 13 amino acids. The germline V gene has CDR1 SEHNR and CDR2 FQNEAQ (reference sequence). Trimming at V came to 8 bases and at J to 2 bases, leaving 6 bases not matched to a gene. The CDR3 spells CASGARGAYEQYF. DNA for the CDR3: TGTGCCAGCGGGGCTCGGGGGGCCTACGAGCAGTACTTC.